This T cell receptor beta chain was sequenced in a study of Graves' ophthalmopathy and Graves' hyperthyroidism. As for the study in general: Stable hyperthyroidism referred to disease that showed no ophthalmopathy within 18 months of follow-up.

CDR1 is MNHEY and CDR2 is SVGAGI in the germline V gene. V shed 5 bases and J 4 bases; nucleotides not matched to a gene: 8. This CDR3 comprises 14 residues. This clonotype was counted only a few times. Its specificity is not known. Notes on the study in general: Distinction of ophthalmopathy from stable hyperthyroidism by a 13-signature model reached almost 90% sensitivity and 81.08% specificity.

Scientists amplified the TCR beta CDR3 regions from RNA transcripts. The authors performed first-round RT-PCR with HTBI primers and then a second-round multiplex PCR. Each CDR3 protein is one row after TCRdb ran MiXCR on the multiplex PCR reads. The table has 1 million to 1.3 million distinct CDR3 sequences, 36% seen once. The rearrangement links TRBV6-5 to TRBJ2-7; 7 bases map to TRBD1. Sequencing was done on a sample of peripheral blood or thyroid tissue (not recorded which). The TCR was taken from an adult man with Graves' hyperthyroidism. In nucleotides, the CDR3 is TGTGCCAGCAGTCCCGCAGAGACAGGGTACGAGCAGTACTTC. Translated, it gives CASSPAETGYEQYF.